The 25 T cell receptor beta chains in this list originate from one sample, sequenced in a study of cytomegalovirus exposure and HLA in healthy donors. PCR involved 60 Vbeta and 13 Jbeta primers. Using immunoSEQ multiplex PCR, the repertoire was profiled, and TCRdb retains in-frame clones only, with some absent. This sample contains 150,000 or so clones. Source material: PBMCs. These receptors were collected from a woman aged 40 to 50 in good health and CMV-seropositive.

V and J are TRBV6-1 and TRBJ1-1; weak D call: TRBD1 (5 bases). This CDR3 has 15 residues. V shed 5 bases and J shed 3 bases, with 16 bases lying between them. Germline V gene data show CDR1 as MNHNS and CDR2 as SASEGT. CDR3 in amino acids: CASSPLTVADTEAFF. Written as DNA, the CDR3 is TGTGCCAGCAGTCCTTTGACAGTCGCTGACACTGAAGCTTTCTTT.

The chain is built from TRBV6-5 and TRBJ2-5; 8 nucleotides match TRBD2. The CDR3 consists of 14 residues. V gave up 4 bases and J gave up 4 bases; unmatched junction bases: 5. Germline V gene sequence: CDR1 MNHEY, CDR2 SVGAGI. The CDR3 loop is CASSSPGGRETQYF. CDR3 coding DNA: TGTGCCAGCAGTTCCCCGGGGGGGCGAGAGACCCAGTACTTC.

The chain is built from TRBV4-1 and TRBJ2-1, with TRBD2 matching over 12 bases. Trimming cost V 4 bases and J 8 bases; bases outside gene matches: 15. The germline V gene has CDR1 MGHRA and CDR2 YSYEKL. The CDR3 spans 18 residues. The CDR3: CASSLYTRLAGEIYEQFF. The CDR3 DNA reads as TGCGCCAGCAGCCTCTATACTCGACTAGCGGGAGAAATCTATGAGCAGTTCTTC.

The chain recombines TRBV18 with TRBJ2-2, with 12 positions matching TRBD2. The V segment lost 7 bases and the J segment 4 bases; nucleotides outside the gene matches: 7. From germline, CDR1 is KGHSH and CDR2 LQKENI. The CDR3 totals 16 residues. DNA for the CDR3: TGTGCCAGCTTAGGACTAGCGGGATCGGTCACCGGGGAGCTGTTTTTT. Its protein is CASLGLAGSVTGELFF.

The V and J genes are TRBV7-9 and TRBJ1-2, with D uncertain. CDR1 is SEHNR and CDR2 is FQNEAQ in the germline V gene (reference sequence). V was clipped by 1 base and J by 4 bases, with 13 bases between them. The CDR3 runs 15 residues. DNA for the CDR3: TGTGCCAGCAGCTTAGTGACTCTTACTCCCTATGGCTACACCTTC. This sequence encodes CASSLVTLTPYGYTF.

The chain employs TRBV15 and TRBJ2-3; D perhaps matches TRBD1 (6 bases). V lost 2 bases and J lost 6, with 21 bases in between. The germline V gene encodes CDR1 LNHNV and CDR2 YYDKDF (reference sequence). CDR3 size: 17 residues. CDR3 sequence reads: CATSRLLEVAGADTQYF. As DNA, the CDR3 is TGTGCCACCAGCAGACTCCTCGAGGTTGCAGGGGCCGATACGCAGTATTTT.

The chain uses TRBV28 and TRBJ1-2; 7 bases line up with TRBD1. V dropped 0 bases and J dropped 7; count of bases not matched to a gene: 11. Per the germline V gene, CDR1 is MDHEN and CDR2 is SYDVKM. This CDR3 has 16 residues. The CDR3 nucleotides read TGTGCCAGCAGTTTATGGTCCGACAGGGAGTCCGTTGGCTACACCTTC. This codes for CASSLWSDRESVGYTF.

This chain connects TRBV5-1 to TRBJ2-3; 10 bases are shared with TRBD2. Looked up from germline, CDR1 is SGHRS and CDR2 is YFSETQ. The junction had 8 bases not matched to a gene; V was cut back by 6 bases and J by 4 bases. This CDR3 contains 15 residues. CDR3 DNA sequence: TGCGCCAGCACCCGGACTAGCGGAGGGGCAGATACGCAGTATTTT. Translation gives CASTRTSGGADTQYF.

This rearrangement joins TRBV4-3 to TRBJ1-2, with a weak D call TRBD1 (5 bases). Germline CDR1 is LGHNA and CDR2 is YSLEER. V was pared by 1 base and J by 4 bases, with 16 bases between. The CDR3 loop spans 16 amino acids. CDR3 DNA: TGCGCCAGCAGCCAAGGGGTTTTGGAGGGGAGCTATGGCTACACCTTC. Protein: CASSQGVLEGSYGYTF.

This sequence joins TRBV28 and TRBJ2-1, with D perhaps matching TRBD2 (6 bases). This CDR3 spans 15 amino acids. V was pared by 5 bases and J by 11 bases, with 22 bases between. Germline V gene lookup returns CDR1 MDHEN and CDR2 SYDVKM. The CDR3 nucleotides read TGTGCCAGCAGTCCCGGAGGGCTAGCAGGACAAAAGCAGTTCTTC. This encodes CASSPGGLAGQKQFF.

The genes are TRBV29-1 and TRBJ2-5; 7 positions match TRBD1. Germline V gene data show CDR1 as SQVTM and CDR2 as ANQGSEA. This CDR3 has 14 residues. Trimming cost V 4 bases and J 3 bases; bases outside gene matches: 8. CDR3 amino acids: CSVGRNRGKETQYF. The CDR3 nucleotides are TGCAGCGTTGGGAGAAACAGGGGTAAAGAGACCCAGTACTTC.

This chain joins TRBV6-6 and TRBJ2-5; 8 nucleotides line up with TRBD2. The CDR3 has 14 residues. V shed 7 bases, J shed 1 base, and the junction held 5 bases outside the gene matches. Germline-derived CDR1 and CDR2 are MNHNY and SVGAGI (reference sequence). DNA for the CDR3: TGTGCCAGCACCCTGGGACTAGGCCAAGAGACCCAGTACTTC. Its protein is CASTLGLGQETQYF.

This rearrangement joins TRBV2 to TRBJ2-2; tentative D call: TRBD1 (5 bases). Germline assignment: CDR1 SNHLY and CDR2 FYNNEI. V lost 11 bases and J lost 6, with 13 bases in between. This CDR3 is built from 12 residues. This CDR3 reads CAGLGDSGELFF. The DNA for the CDR3 is TGTGCCGGATTAGGGGATTCCGGGGAGCTGTTTTTT.

The V gene is TRBV14, the J gene TRBJ2-7, with 10 bases lining up with TRBD1. With 3 bases clipped from V and 1 base from J, the junction kept 6 bases outside the gene matches. Germline-derived CDR1 and CDR2 are SGHDN and FVKESK. The CDR3 runs to 16 residues. The CDR3 reads CASSHGGGQGSYEQYF. In DNA form, the CDR3 reads TGTGCCAGCAGCCACGGGGGGGGACAGGGGTCCTACGAGCAGTACTTC.

The rearrangement joins TRBV10-3 to TRBJ2-3; 10 bases are shared with TRBD2. CDR3 length equals 15 residues. Germline V gene lookup returns CDR1 ENHRY and CDR2 SYGVKD. Trimming at V came to 4 bases and at J to 7 bases, leaving 8 bases not matched to a gene. Here the CDR3 reads CAISGSSGSENTQYF. DNA of the CDR3: TGTGCCATCAGTGGCTCTAGCGGGAGCGAGAATACGCAGTATTTT.

CDR3 sequence reads: CASRPTGDTDTQYF. The DNA for the CDR3 is TGTGCCAGCAGGCCCACTGGAGACACAGATACGCAGTATTTT. V gene TRBV6-5 combines with J gene TRBJ2-3; D gene unclear. The V end was cut by 6 bases, the J end by 2 bases, with 12 bases between. The germline V gene has CDR1 MNHEY and CDR2 SVGAGI. The CDR3 spans 14 residues.

V and J are TRBV19 and TRBJ1-1; D is unresolved. The V end lost 3 bases, the J end lost 1 base, and 12 bases lay between the germline ends. The CDR3 length is 15 residues. Looked up from germline, CDR1 is LNHDA and CDR2 is SQIVND (reference sequence). CDR3 in DNA: TGTGCCAGTAGTATCATAAACAGCCCGAACACTGAAGCTTTCTTT. Translated, it gives CASSIINSPNTEAFF. The complete variable domain, with remaining parts taken from reference TRBV19 and TRBJ1-1, reads DGGITQSPKYLFRKEGQNVTLSCEQNLNHDAMYWYRQDPGQGLRLIYYSQIVNDFQKGDIAEGYSVSREKKESFPLTVTSAQKNPTAFYLCASSIINSPNTEAFFGQGTRLTVV.

The chain couples TRBV7-9 to TRBJ2-1, with TRBD2 as a possible D gene (5 bases). Germline assignment: CDR1 SEHNR and CDR2 FQNEAQ (reference sequence). Trimming cost V 2 bases and J 5 bases, with 10 bases left between them. CDR3 length: 14 residues. CDR3 in amino acids: CASSLTLGDNEQFF. Here the CDR3 DNA reads TGTGCCAGCAGCTTAACACTAGGTGACAATGAGCAGTTCTTC.

This chain links TRBV9 with TRBJ2-3; D is unresolved. V dropped 3 bases and J dropped 4 bases, with 15 bases sitting between them. From germline, CDR1 is SGDLS and CDR2 YYNGEE. This CDR3 contains 15 residues. The CDR3 DNA reads as TGTGCCAGCAGCGCCCCAATTGGGCAGGCAGATACGCAGTATTTT. Translated: CASSAPIGQADTQYF. The variable domain in full, completed from reference TRBV9 and TRBJ2-3, reads DSGVTQTPKHLITATGQRVTLRCSPRSGDLSVYWYQQSLDQGLQFLIQYYNGEERAKGNILERFSAQQFPDLHSELNLSSLELGDSALYFCASSAPIGQADTQYFGPGTRLTVL.

This rearrangement joins TRBV30 to TRBJ2-3, with TRBD2 identical over 9 bases. This CDR3 is 17 amino acids long. V lost 3 bases and J lost 8; bases outside the gene matches: 18. The germline gives CDR1 GTSNPN, CDR2 SVGIG (reference sequence). The CDR3, as DNA: TGTGCCTGGAGCCAATTTCATAGGACTAGCGAAGAGGGTACGCAGTATTTT. Residues: CAWSQFHRTSEEGTQYF.

This sequence joins TRBV21-1 and TRBJ2-3; TRBD1, the table's D call, was not compared with the DNA. TRBV21-1 is marked as a pseudogene. The CDR3 extends over 12 amino acids. The CDR3 protein is CASSNTPDRVYF. CDR3 DNA: TGTGCCAGCAGCAATACCCCGGACAGGGTGTATTTT.

The V gene is TRBV10-1, the J gene TRBJ2-6, with 9 bases that match TRBD2. Germline lookup yields CDR1 WNHNN and CDR2 SYGVQD (reference sequence). The CDR3 has 17 residues. J was trimmed by 0 bases and V by 5 bases; bases with no gene match: 5. CDR3 DNA: TGCGCCAGCAGTCAAAATAGCGGGAGCTCTGGGGCCAACGTCCTGACTTTC. Translating it yields CASSQNSGSSGANVLTF.

Concerning this clone: At one boundary the junction diverges from the germline segment, which might be a read error. V usage is TRBV28 and J usage is TRBJ2-2; tentative D call: TRBD2 (5 bases). CDR3 length: 14 residues. Germline V gene lookup returns CDR1 MDHEN and CDR2 SYDVKM. CDR3 in amino acids: CASGEERNPGELFF. The CDR3 nucleotides are TGTGCCAGCGGGGAAGAGCGGAACCCCGGGGAGCTGTTTTTT. Full variable domain (missing parts from reference TRBV28 and TRBJ2-2): DVKVTQSSRYLVKRTGEKVFLECVQDMDHENMFWYRQDPGLGLRLIYFSYDVKMKEKGDIPEGYSVSREKKERFSLILESASTNQTSMYLCASGEERNPGELFFGEGSRLTVL.

V usage is TRBV7-8 and J usage is TRBJ1-5; D unclear. V dropped 0 bases and J dropped 6 bases, with 12 bases sitting between them. The CDR3 spans 15 residues. Germline loops: CDR1 SGHVS, CDR2 FQNEAQ. The CDR3 loop is CASSLALAVGQPQHF. CDR3 in DNA: TGTGCCAGCAGCTTAGCGCTGGCGGTTGGTCAGCCCCAGCATTTT.

The chain links TRBV5-1 to TRBJ2-3, with 9 bases that match TRBD2. Losses at the gene ends were 1 base for V and 2 bases for J; bases not matched to a gene: 5. This CDR3 is 16 amino acids long. Germline values: CDR1 SGHRS, CDR2 YFSETQ. CDR3 region: CASSLRLAGFTDTQYF. The CDR3 nucleotides read TGCGCCAGCAGCTTGCGCCTAGCGGGATTCACAGATACGCAGTATTTT. Using reference TRBV5-1 and TRBJ2-3 for the parts outside the CDR3, the full variable domain is KAGVTQTPRYLIKTRGQQVTLSCSPISGHRSVSWYQQTPGQGLQFLFEYFSETQRNKGNFPGRFSGRQFSNSRSEMNVSTLELGDSALYLCASSLRLAGFTDTQYFGPGTRLTVL.